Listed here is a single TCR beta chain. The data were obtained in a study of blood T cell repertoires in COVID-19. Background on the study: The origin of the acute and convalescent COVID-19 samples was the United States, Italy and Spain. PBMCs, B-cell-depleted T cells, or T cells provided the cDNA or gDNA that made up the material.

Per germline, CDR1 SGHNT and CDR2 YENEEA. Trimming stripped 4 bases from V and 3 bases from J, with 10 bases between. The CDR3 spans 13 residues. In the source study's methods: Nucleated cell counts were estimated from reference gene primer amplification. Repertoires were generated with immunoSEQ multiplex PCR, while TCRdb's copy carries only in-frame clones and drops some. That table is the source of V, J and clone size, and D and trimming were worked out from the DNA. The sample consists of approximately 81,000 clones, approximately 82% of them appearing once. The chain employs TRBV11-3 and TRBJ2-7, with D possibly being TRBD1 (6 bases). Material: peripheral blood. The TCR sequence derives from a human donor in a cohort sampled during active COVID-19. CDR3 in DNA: TGTGCCAGCAGCTCGGGACACGGCTACGAGCAGTACTTC. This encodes CASSSGHGYEQYF.